The rows below give T cell receptor beta chains drawn from one sample of a study of T cell clones after liver transplantation. Only in-frame clones appear in the TCRdb table, and some are missing; sequencing was by immunoSEQ multiplex PCR. The sample shows around 100,000 clones, around 84% of them seen only once. Sample: CD4+ T cells from blood, taken approximately 43 months after liver transplant. The receptors were gathered from a human patient who received a liver transplant. Some T cells may have come from the graft donor. CDR3s leave out the opening cysteine and the closing phenylalanine or tryptophan.

V: TRBV7-6
length: 13
J: TRBJ2-1
CDR3: ASSARTDSYNEQF

V: TRBV11-2
length: 13
J: TRBJ2-7
CDR3: ASSLDGQRYDEQY

V: TRBV28
length: 12
J: TRBJ1-5
CDR3: ASSSQARNQPQH

V: TRBV2
length: 13
J: TRBJ2-7
CDR3: ASRLHRAGEYEQY

V: TRBV6-4
length: 12
J: TRBJ1-1
CDR3: ASSKDRQNTEAF

V: TRBV30
length: 10
J: TRBJ2-1
CDR3: AGARVSNEQF

V: TRBV5-1
length: 13
J: TRBJ1-2
CDR3: ASSIVGGRESGYT

V: TRBV30
length: 12
J: TRBJ2-5
CDR3: ACSRTSGRKTQY

V: TRBV5-1
length: 12
J: TRBJ2-7
CDR3: ASSTSGQREEQY

V: TRBV7-2
length: 13
J: TRBJ2-2
CDR3: ASRSDRFYTGELF

V: TRBV18
length: 12
J: TRBJ2-7
CDR3: ASSLRDRDYEQY

V: TRBV5-1
length: 12
J: TRBJ1-1
CDR3: ASSSSTANTEAF

V: TRBV14
length: 13
J: TRBJ2-5
CDR3: ASSQERGLAGAQY

V: TRBV18
length: 13
J: TRBJ1-2
CDR3: ASSPTGGRNYGYT

V: TRBV11-3
length: 12
J: TRBJ1-1
CDR3: ASSPQGAATEAF

V: TRBV11-2
length: 11
J: TRBJ1-1
CDR3: ASSSRSVIVAF

V: TRBV7-8
length: 11
J: TRBJ1-5
CDR3: ASSVGSHQPQH

V: TRBV5-1
length: 12
J: TRBJ1-2
CDR3: ASSSGDRRHGYT

V: TRBV29-1
length: 11
J: TRBJ1-2
CDR3: SSIQGGGNGYT

V: TRBV6-6
length: 9
J: TRBJ2-3
CDR3: ASSYQDTQY

V: TRBV25-1
length: 15
J: TRBJ2-3
CDR3: ASSEYPSTGGTDTQY

V: TRBV7-3
length: 13
J: TRBJ2-2
CDR3: ASSLGLSNTGELF

V: TRBV7-9
length: 14
J: TRBJ2-3
CDR3: ASSPLVSGGTDTQY

V: TRBV5-1
length: 12
J: TRBJ2-7
CDR3: ASSPGTGLYEQY

V: TRBV2
length: 13
J: TRBJ1-4
CDR3: ASRQGANIGEKLF

V: TRBV25-1
length: 9
J: TRBJ1-2
CDR3: ASSRDYGYT

V: TRBV5-1
length: 15
J: TRBJ1-6
CDR3: ASSLVTRSSYNSPLH

V: TRBV18
length: 12
J: TRBJ1-2
CDR3: ASSPNGGDYGYT

V: TRBV5-1
length: 13
J: TRBJ2-5
CDR3: ASSLTGAYQETQY

V: TRBV29-1
length: 9
J: TRBJ2-5
CDR3: SVELAEEQY

V: TRBV5-1
length: 14
J: TRBJ2-1
CDR3: ASSFTPGQEYNEQF

V: TRBV19
length: 11
J: TRBJ2-7
CDR3: ATMGQVSYEQY

V: TRBV21-1
length: 13
J: TRBJ2-2
CDR3: ASSQGDGSPGELF

V: TRBV4-1
length: 13
J: TRBJ1-3
CDR3: ASSQGQVLGNTIY

V: TRBV7-9
length: 12
J: TRBJ1-4
CDR3: ASSLVGVNEKLF

V: TRBV7-3
length: 12
J: TRBJ1-1
CDR3: ASSFGGSHTEAF

V: TRBV30
length: 12
J: TRBJ1-1
CDR3: AREGRGEDTEAF

V: TRBV10-2
length: 11
J: TRBJ2-6
CDR3: ASDSGGANVLT

V: TRBV18
length: 14
J: TRBJ1-2
CDR3: ASSSLPAGGVEGYT

V: TRBV29-1
length: 11
J: TRBJ1-2
CDR3: SVPSQGYYGYT

V: TRBV18
length: 14
J: TRBJ2-2
CDR3: ASSNAGAVNTGELF

V: TRBV21-1
length: 12
J: TRBJ2-7
CDR3: ASSRDSYSYEQY

V: TRBV7-6
length: 9
J: TRBJ2-5
CDR3: ASSFRETQY

V: TRBV28
length: 11
J: TRBJ1-1
CDR3: ASSSLADTEAF

V: TRBV6-5
length: 9
J: TRBJ1-2
CDR3: ASRGGAGYT

V: TRBV7-2
length: 14
J: TRBJ2-3
CDR3: ASSLGLAGATYTQY

V: TRBV27
length: 12
J: TRBJ2-5
CDR3: ASRFAGNQETQY

V: TRBV18
length: 14
J: TRBJ1-4
CDR3: ASSLNQGATNEKLF

V: TRBV28
length: 13
J: TRBJ2-7
CDR3: ASSTSSGSSYEQY

V: TRBV12-5
length: 10
J: TRBJ2-2
CDR3: ASGLGVGELF

V: TRBV7-2
length: 13
J: TRBJ2-7
CDR3: ASSPQGLAGDEQY

V: TRBV19
length: 10
J: TRBJ2-4
CDR3: ASIGQGIIQY